The sample holds a few counts of the clone carrying this T cell receptor (beta chain). TCRdb re-analysed the RT-PCR reads in MiXCR, keeping a single row per CDR3 protein. The sample carries 500,000 to 550,000 distinct CDR3 sequences, approximately 22% recorded once. Trimming pared 6 bases from V and 4 bases from J, leaving 23 bases between. The CDR3 extends over 17 amino acids. The germline V gene has CDR1 SEHNR and CDR2 FQNEAQ (reference sequence). These data are taken from a study of response to subunit inactivated influenza vaccine. The same sample was also studied in work on T cells expressing NK-cell markers. That source reports: 5'RACE template switching with UMIs produced the TCR beta cDNA. The TCR beta repertoires originated in sorted CD3+CD56+NKG2C+, CD3+CD56+NKG2C- and CD3+CD56-NKG2C+ T cells. In over 5 donors, dominant CD3+CD56+NKG2C+ clonotypes ranked among the top 10 CD8+ clonotypes. Once again these clonotypes came out on top in the CD3+CD56-NKG2C+ fraction of several donors.

The sequence derives from a man aged 45-65 years who received an inactivated influenza vaccine. This chain uses TRBV7-9 with TRBJ2-3; perhaps D is TRBD1 or TRBD2 (5 bases each). This specimen was CD4+ T cells sorted from PBMCs, taken 12 days after vaccination. CDR3 in amino acids: CASSRRPPGLRADTQYF. In nucleotides, the CDR3 is TGTGCCAGCAGTCGGAGGCCTCCAGGGTTACGCGCAGATACGCAGTATTTT.